These 9 T cell receptor beta chains were all obtained from the same sample, sequenced in a study of T cells in Graves' hyperthyroidism and ophthalmopathy. Amplification of TCR beta CDR3 regions was performed using RNA transcripts as template. With the HTBI primer set, the TCR CDR3 went through a first round of RT-PCR. Via MiXCR, TCRdb re-called the multiplex PCR reads, giving one row per CDR3 protein. The sample carries 690,000 or so distinct CDR3 sequences, about 17% recorded once. The sequencing input was blood. These receptors all stem from a woman between 45 and 65 years old with Graves' hyperthyroidism that later progressed to Graves' ophthalmopathy.

With regard to this clonotype: This clone may be a read error of a much larger clone one base away. The chain is built from TRBV30 and TRBJ2-2, with 10 bases aligning to TRBD1. Germline loops: CDR1 GTSNPN, CDR2 SVGIG (reference sequence). The CDR3 covers 16 residues. The chain's CDR3 is CARSPGQGGNTGELFF. The CDR3 bases are TGTGCCCGGAGTCCTGGACAGGGGGGAAACACCGGGGAGCTGTTTTTT.

Notes on this clonotype: This may be a read error: a much more frequent sequence differs by one nucleotide. The rearrangement joins TRBV29-1 to TRBJ2-2; no clear D. The CDR3 has 14 amino acids. Per the germline V gene, CDR1 is SQVTM and CDR2 is ANQGSEA. Trimming left V 8 bases short and J 0 bases short, with 13 bases between. CDR3: CSFSRGANTGELFF. As DNA, the CDR3 is TGCAGCTTTAGCAGAGGCGCGAACACCGGGGAGCTGTTTTTT.

This clonotype was seen more than once but under ten times. The chain carries TRBV29-1 and TRBJ1-2; tentatively, D is TRBD1 (5 bases). V was trimmed by 4 bases and J by 8 bases, leaving 17 bases between them. This CDR3 is built from 13 residues. From germline, CDR1 is SQVTM and CDR2 ANQGSEA. CDR3 DNA: TGCAGCGTTGTTTCCGGGGCGTCGCGGGGCTACACCTTC. This sequence encodes CSVVSGASRGYTF.

Of note for this clonotype: One junction end disagrees with the germline gene, perhaps due to a read error. DNA for the CDR3: TGTGCCAGCAGTACAGGGGTGAGCGGTACAGATACGCAGTATTTT. Its protein is CASSTGVSGTDTQYF. The chain joins TRBV10-3 to TRBJ2-3; the match to TRBD1 covers 7 bases. The CDR3 is 15 residues long. CDR1 and CDR2 (germline): ENHRY, SYGVKD.

The sample holds many counts of this clonotype. The genes are TRBV20-1 and TRBJ2-5; D is possibly TRBD1 or TRBD2 (6 bases each). Germline-derived CDR1 and CDR2 are DFQATT and SNEGSKA (reference sequence). CDR3 size: 15 residues. Trimming took off 6 bases at V and 5 bases at J, with 22 bases between the two ends. CDR3 region: CSAGRGGFAGETQYF. For the CDR3, the DNA is TGCAGTGCCGGACGAGGGGGGTTCGCGGGGGAGACCCAGTACTTC.

V usage is TRBV7-3 and J usage is TRBJ2-2, with 15 bases matching TRBD2. The CDR3 has 16 amino acids. J lost 6 bases, V lost 5 bases, and 4 bases had no gene match. Germline V gives CDR1 SGHTA, CDR2 FQGTGA. The DNA for the CDR3 is TGTGCCAGCAGCCACGGGACTAGCGGGGGGCCCGGGGAGCTGTTTTTT. This sequence encodes CASSHGTSGGPGELFF.

A few counts support this clonotype. The chain couples TRBV6-2 or TRBV6-3 to TRBJ2-1; D could derive from TRBD1 or TRBD2 (5 bases each). The CDR3 covers 14 residues. V gave up 5 bases and J gave up 8 bases, with 16 bases separating them. Germline V gives CDR1 MNHEY, CDR2 SVGEGT. The CDR3 sequence: CASSRDPRLYEQFF. The CDR3 DNA reads TGTGCCAGCAGTCGGGACCCACGGCTTTATGAGCAGTTCTTC.

This clonotype was observed a few times. This chain connects TRBV20-1 to TRBJ2-3; D gene unclear. Trimming took off 0 bases at V and 1 base at J, with 5 bases between the two ends. CDR1 DFQATT and CDR2 SNEGSKA come from the germline V gene (reference sequence). There are 13 residues in the CDR3. The CDR3, as DNA: TGCAGTGCTAGAGATCGCCGCACAGATACGCAGTATTTT. Translation gives CSARDRRTDTQYF.

This clonotype has a handful of counts. The V call is TRBV10-3, the J call TRBJ2-6; D unresolved. This CDR3 contains 16 residues. V lost 3 bases to trimming and J lost 0 bases, with 9 bases between them. Per the germline V gene, CDR1 is ENHRY and CDR2 is SYGVKD. The DNA for the CDR3 is TGTGCCATCAGTGAATTTCAGAGCTCTGGGGCCAACGTCCTGACTTTC. It yields the protein CAISEFQSSGANVLTF.